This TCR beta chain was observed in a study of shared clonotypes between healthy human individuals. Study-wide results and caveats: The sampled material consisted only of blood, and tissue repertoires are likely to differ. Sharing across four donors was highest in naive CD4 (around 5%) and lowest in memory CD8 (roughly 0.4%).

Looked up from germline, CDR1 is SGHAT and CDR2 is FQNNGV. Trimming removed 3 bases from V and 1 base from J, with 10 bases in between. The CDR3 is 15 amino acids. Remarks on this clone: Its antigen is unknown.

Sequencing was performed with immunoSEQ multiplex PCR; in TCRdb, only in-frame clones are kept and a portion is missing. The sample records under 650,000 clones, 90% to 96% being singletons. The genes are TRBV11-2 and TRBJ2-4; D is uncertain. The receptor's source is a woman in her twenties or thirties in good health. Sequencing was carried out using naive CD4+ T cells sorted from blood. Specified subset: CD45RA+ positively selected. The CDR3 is CASSLIVRAKNIQYF. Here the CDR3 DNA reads TGTGCCAGCAGCTTGATAGTACGGGCCAAAAACATTCAGTACTTC.